This TCR beta chain was retrieved from a study of T cell changes during pregnancy in multiple sclerosis. This clone is a singleton in its sample. Produced via immunoSEQ multiplex PCR; TCRdb's table is partial and in-frame only. The table lists 25,000 to 40,000 clones, roughly 87% of them singletons. The CDR3 loop spans 17 amino acids. V dropped 3 bases and J dropped 4; count of bases not matched to a gene: 9. The receptor's source is a female donor with multiple sclerosis, enrolled in a pregnancy study. The sequencing here drew on CD8+ T cells from peripheral blood mononuclear cells, taken before pregnancy. The rearrangement joins TRBV23-1 to TRBJ2-5, with 12 bases lining up with TRBD1. TRBV23-1 carries the ORF label, with uncertain function. The CDR3 protein is CASSHDRGQGAAETQYF. CDR3 nucleotides: TGCGCCAGCAGTCACGACCGGGGACAGGGGGCTGCAGAGACCCAGTACTTC.